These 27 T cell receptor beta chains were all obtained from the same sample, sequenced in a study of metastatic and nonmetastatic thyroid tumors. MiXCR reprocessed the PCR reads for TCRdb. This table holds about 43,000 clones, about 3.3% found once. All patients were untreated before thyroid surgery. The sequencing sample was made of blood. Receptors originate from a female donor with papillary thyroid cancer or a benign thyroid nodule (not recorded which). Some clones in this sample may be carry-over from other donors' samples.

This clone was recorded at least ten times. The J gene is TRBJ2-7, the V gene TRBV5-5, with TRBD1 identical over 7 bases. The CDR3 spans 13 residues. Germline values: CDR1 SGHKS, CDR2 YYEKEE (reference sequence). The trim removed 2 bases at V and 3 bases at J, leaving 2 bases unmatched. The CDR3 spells CASSFAGGYEQYF. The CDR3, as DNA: TGTGCCAGCAGCTTTGCAGGGGGCTACGAGCAGTACTTC.

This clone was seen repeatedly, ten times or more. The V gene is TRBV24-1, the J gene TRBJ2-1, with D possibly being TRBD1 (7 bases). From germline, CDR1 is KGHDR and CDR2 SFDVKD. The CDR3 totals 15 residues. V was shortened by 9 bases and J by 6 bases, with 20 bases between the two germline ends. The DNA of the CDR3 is TGTGCCACCGGACCGACAGGGAGGTTGAGCAATGAGCAGTTCTTC. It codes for CATGPTGRLSNEQFF.

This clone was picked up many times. CDR3 nucleotides: TGTGCCAGCAGTGGGCATTACGGGGAGCCCCAGCATTTT. This encodes CASSGHYGEPQHF. The chain joins TRBV6-1 to TRBJ1-5; no definite D call. Trimming removed 4 bases from V and 8 bases from J, with 12 bases in between. Germline V gene lookup returns CDR1 MNHNS and CDR2 SASEGT. This CDR3 spans 13 amino acids.

CDR3 region: CASSDGFFYGYTF. The DNA for the CDR3 is TGTGCCAGCAGTGACGGGTTTTTCTATGGCTACACCTTC. This chain links TRBV6-1 with TRBJ1-2; the D is unclear. Germline V gene lookup returns CDR1 MNHNS and CDR2 SASEGT. V lost 3 bases and J 4 bases, leaving 9 bases between the germline ends. There are 13 residues in the CDR3.

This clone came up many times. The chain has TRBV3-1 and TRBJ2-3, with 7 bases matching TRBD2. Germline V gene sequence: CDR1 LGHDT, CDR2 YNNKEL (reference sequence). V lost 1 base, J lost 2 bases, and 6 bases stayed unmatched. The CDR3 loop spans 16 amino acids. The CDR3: CASSQASSGNTDTQYF. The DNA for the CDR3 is TGTGCCAGCAGCCAAGCTTCTAGCGGAAACACAGATACGCAGTATTTT.

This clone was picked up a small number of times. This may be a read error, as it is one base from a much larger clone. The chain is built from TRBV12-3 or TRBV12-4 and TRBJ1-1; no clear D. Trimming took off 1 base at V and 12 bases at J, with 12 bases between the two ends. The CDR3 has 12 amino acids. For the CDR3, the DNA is TGTGCCAGCAGTTTAGGTTTCAAGAAATCTTTCTTT. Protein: CASSLGFKKSFF.

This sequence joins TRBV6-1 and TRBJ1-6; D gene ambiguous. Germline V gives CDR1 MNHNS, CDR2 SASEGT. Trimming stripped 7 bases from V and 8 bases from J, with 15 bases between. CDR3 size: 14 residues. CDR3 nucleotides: TGTGCCAGCACGAGCGAGATCCTTCATTCACCCCTCCACTTT. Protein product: CASTSEILHSPLHF.

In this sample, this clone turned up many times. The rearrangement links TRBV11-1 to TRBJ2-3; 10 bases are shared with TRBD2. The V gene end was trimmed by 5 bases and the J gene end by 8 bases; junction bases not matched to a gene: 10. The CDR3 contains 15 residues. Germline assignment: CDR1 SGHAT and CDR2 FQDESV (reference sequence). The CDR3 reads CASSPSSGSWVTQYF. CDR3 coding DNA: TGTGCCAGCAGCCCATCTAGCGGGAGTTGGGTTACGCAGTATTTT.

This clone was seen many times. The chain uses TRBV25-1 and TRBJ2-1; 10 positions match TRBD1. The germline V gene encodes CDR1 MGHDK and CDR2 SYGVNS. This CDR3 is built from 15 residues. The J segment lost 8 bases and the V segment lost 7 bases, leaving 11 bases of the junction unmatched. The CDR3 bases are TGTGCCAGCACCCCAGGGGGACAGGGGAGCCATGAGCAGTTCTTC. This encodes CASTPGGQGSHEQFF.

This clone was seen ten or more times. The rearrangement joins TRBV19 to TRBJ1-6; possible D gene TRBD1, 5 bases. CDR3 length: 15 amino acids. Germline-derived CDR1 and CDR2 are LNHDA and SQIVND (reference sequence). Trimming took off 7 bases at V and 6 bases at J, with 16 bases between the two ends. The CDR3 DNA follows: TGTGCCAGTACCCAGGCGAGGGGCCCTAATTCACCCCTCCACTTT. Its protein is CASTQARGPNSPLHF.

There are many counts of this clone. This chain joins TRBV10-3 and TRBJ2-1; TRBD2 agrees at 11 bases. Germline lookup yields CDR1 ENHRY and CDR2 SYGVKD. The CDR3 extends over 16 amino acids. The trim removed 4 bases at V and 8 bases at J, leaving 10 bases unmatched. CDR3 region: CAISASGRIGIDEQFF. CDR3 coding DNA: TGTGCCATCAGTGCTAGCGGGAGGATTGGAATCGATGAGCAGTTCTTC.

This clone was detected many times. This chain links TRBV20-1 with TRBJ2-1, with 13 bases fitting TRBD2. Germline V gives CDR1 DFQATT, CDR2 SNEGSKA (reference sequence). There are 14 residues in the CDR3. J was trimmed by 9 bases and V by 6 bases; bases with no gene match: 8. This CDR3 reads CSARTSGSGVEQFF. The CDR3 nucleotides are TGCAGTGCGCGGACTAGCGGGAGTGGAGTTGAGCAGTTCTTC.

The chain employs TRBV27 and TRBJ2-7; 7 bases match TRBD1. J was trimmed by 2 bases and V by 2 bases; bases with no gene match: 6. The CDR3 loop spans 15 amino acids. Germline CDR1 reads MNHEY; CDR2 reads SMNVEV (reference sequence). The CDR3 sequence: CASSLSWDRTYEQYF. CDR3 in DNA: TGTGCCAGCAGTTTAAGTTGGGACAGAACCTACGAGCAGTACTTC.

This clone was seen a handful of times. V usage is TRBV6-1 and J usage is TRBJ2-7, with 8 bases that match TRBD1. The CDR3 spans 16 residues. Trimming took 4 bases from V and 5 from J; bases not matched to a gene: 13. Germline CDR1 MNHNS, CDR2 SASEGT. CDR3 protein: CASSGMAGTGSDEQYF. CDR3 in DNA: TGTGCCAGCAGTGGGATGGCAGGGACAGGCAGCGACGAGCAGTACTTC.

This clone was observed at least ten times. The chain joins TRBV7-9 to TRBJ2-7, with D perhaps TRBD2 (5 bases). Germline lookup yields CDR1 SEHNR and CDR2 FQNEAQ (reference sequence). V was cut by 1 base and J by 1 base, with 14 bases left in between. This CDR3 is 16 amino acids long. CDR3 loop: CASSLGGGGQSYEQYF. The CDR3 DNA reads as TGTGCCAGCAGCTTAGGAGGCGGCGGGCAATCCTACGAGCAGTACTTC.

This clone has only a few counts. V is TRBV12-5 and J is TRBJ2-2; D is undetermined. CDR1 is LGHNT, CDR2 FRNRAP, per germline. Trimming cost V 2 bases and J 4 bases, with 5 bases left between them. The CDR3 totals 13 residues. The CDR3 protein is CASGLPGTGELFF. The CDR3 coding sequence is TGTGCTAGTGGTTTGCCTGGCACCGGGGAGCTGTTTTTT.

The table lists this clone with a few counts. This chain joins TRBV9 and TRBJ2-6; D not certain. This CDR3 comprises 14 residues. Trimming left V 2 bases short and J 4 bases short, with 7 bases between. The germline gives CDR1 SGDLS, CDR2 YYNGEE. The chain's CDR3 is CASSVTLGANVLTF. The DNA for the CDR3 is TGTGCCAGCAGCGTTACATTAGGGGCCAACGTCCTGACTTTC.

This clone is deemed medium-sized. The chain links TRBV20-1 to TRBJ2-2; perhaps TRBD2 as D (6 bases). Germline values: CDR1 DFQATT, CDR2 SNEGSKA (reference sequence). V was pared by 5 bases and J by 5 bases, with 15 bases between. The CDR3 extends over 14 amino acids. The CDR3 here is CSAPLRESTGELFF. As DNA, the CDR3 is TGCAGTGCTCCTTTGCGGGAATCGACCGGGGAGCTGTTTTTT.

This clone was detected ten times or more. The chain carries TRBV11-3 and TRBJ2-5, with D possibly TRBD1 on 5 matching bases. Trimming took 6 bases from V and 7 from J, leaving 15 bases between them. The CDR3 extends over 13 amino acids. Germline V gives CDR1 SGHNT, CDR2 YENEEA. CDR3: CASRGSRVGTQYF. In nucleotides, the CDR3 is TGTGCCAGCAGGGGTTCCAGGGTGGGGACCCAGTACTTC.

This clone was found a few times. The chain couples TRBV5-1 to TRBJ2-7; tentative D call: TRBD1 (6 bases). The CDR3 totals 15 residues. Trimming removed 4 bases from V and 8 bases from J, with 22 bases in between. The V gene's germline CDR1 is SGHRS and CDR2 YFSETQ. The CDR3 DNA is TGCGCCAGCAGCCAACTTACAGGGTCCCCAGGGAAGCAGTACTTC. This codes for CASSQLTGSPGKQYF.

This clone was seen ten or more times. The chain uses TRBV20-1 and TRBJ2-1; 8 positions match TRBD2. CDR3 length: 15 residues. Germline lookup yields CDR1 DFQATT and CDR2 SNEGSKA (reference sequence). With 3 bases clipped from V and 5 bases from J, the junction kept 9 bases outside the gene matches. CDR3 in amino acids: CSASRGSGTDNEQFF. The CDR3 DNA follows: TGCAGTGCTAGTAGGGGTAGCGGGACCGACAATGAGCAGTTCTTC.

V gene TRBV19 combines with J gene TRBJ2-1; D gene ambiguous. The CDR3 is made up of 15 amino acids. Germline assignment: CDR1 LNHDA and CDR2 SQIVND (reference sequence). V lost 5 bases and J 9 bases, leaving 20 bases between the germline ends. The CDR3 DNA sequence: TGTGCCAGTAGTGGCTCAGGAGAGGTATTCGGTGAGCAGTTCTTC. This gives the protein CASSGSGEVFGEQFF.

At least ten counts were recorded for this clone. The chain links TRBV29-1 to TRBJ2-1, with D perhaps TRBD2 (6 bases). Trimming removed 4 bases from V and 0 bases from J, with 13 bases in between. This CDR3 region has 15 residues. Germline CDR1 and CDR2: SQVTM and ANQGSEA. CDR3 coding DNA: TGCAGCGTTGCCGGGAGAGAAAGCTCCTACAATGAGCAGTTCTTC. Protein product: CSVAGRESSYNEQFF.

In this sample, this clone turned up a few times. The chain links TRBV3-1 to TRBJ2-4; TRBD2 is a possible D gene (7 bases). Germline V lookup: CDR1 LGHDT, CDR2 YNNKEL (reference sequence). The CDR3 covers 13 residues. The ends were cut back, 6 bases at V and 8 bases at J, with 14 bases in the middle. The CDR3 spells CASRKGGADIQYF. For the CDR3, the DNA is TGTGCCAGCAGGAAGGGGGGGGCCGACATTCAGTACTTC.

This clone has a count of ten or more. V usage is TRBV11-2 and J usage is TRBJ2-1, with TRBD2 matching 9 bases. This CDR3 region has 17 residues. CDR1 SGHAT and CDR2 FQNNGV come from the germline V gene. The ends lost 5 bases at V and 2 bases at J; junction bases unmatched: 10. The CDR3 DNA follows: TGTGCCAGCAGCCTACAACGAGGCGGGAGGGCCTACAATGAGCAGTTCTTC. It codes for CASSLQRGGRAYNEQFF.

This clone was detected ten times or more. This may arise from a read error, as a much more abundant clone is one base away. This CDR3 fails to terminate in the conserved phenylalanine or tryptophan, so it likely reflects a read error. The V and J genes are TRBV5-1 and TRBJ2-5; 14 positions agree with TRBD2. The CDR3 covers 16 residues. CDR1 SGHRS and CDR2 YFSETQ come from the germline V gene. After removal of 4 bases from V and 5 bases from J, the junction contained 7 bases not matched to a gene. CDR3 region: CASSRARLAGGETQYS. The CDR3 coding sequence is TGCGCCAGCAGCCGGGCTAGACTAGCGGGAGGGGAGACCCAGTACTCC.

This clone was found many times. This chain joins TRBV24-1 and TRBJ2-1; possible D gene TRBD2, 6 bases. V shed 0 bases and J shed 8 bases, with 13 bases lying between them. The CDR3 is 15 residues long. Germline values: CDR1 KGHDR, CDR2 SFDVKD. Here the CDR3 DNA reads TGTGCCACCAGTGATTTGTTCGGGGGTGGCTATGAGCAGTTCTTC. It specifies CATSDLFGGGYEQFF.